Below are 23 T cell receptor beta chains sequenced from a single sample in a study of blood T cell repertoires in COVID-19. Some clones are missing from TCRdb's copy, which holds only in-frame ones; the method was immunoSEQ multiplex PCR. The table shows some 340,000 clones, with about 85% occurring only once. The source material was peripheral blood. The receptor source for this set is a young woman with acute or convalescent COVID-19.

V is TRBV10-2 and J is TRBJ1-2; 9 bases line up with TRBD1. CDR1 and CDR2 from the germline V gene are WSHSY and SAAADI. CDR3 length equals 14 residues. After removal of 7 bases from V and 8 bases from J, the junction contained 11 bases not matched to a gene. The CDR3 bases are TGCGCCAGCAATTCCGGGACAGGGCTTTACGGCTACACCTTC. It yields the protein CASNSGTGLYGYTF.

The CDR3 DNA sequence: TGTGCTAGTGGTGAAGGACAGGGAACAGATACGCAGTATTTT. Residues: CASGEGQGTDTQYF. The gene calls are TRBV12-5 and TRBJ2-3, with 8 bases lining up with TRBD1. Per germline, CDR1 LGHNT and CDR2 FRNRAP. CDR3 length: 14 residues. The trim removed 5 bases at V and 3 bases at J, leaving 4 bases unmatched.

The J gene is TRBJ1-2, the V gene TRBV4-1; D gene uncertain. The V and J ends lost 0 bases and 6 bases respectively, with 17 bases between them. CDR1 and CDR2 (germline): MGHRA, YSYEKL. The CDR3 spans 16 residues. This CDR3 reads CASSQDFVSDGDGYTF. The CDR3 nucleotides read TGCGCCAGCAGCCAAGATTTTGTTTCCGACGGGGATGGCTACACCTTC.

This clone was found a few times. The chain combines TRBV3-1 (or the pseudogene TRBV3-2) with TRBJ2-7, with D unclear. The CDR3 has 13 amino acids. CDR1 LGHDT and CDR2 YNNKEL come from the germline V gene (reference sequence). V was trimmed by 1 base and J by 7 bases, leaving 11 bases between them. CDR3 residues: CASSQAGGGEQYF. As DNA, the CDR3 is TGTGCCAGCAGCCAAGCGGGTGGTGGAGAGCAGTACTTC.

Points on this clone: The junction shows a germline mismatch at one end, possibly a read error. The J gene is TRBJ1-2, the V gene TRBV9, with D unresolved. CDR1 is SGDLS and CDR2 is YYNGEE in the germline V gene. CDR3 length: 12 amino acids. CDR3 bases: TGTGCCAGCAGCGTTTTCTCCGGGATCCTGATCTTC. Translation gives CASSVFSGILIF.

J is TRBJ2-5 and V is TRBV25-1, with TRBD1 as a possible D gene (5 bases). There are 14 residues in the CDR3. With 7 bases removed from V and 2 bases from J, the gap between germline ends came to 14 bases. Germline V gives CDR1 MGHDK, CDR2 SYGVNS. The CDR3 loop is CASTFTGVQETQYF. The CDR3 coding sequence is TGTGCCAGCACTTTTACAGGCGTTCAAGAGACCCAGTACTTC.

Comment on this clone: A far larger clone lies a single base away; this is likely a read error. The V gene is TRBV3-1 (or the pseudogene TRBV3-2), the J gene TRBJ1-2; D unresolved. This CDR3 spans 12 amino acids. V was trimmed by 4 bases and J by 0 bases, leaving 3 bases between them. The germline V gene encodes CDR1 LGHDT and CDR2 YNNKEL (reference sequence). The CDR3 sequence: CASSPTNYGYTF. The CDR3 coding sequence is TGTGCCAGCAGCCCCACTAACTATGGCTACACCTTC.

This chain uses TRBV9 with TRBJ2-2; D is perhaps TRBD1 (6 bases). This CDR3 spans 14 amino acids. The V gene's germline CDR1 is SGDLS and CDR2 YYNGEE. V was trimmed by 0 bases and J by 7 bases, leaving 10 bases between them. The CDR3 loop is CASSVDGGNGELFF. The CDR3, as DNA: TGTGCCAGCAGCGTAGATGGGGGCAACGGGGAGCTGTTTTTT.

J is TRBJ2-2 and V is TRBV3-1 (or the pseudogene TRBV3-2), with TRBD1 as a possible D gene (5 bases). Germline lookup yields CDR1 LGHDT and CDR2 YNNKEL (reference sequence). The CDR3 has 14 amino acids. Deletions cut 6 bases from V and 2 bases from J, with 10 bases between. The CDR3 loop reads CASRDILNTGELFF. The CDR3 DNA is TGTGCCAGCAGGGACATACTTAACACCGGGGAGCTGTTTTTT.

CDR3 region: CASSLGQGAKNTEAFF. CDR3 coding DNA: TGCGCCAGCAGCCTGGGACAGGGGGCGAAAAACACTGAAGCTTTCTTT. The genes are TRBV5-1 and TRBJ1-1, with TRBD1 matching over 12 bases. The CDR3 consists of 16 residues. The germline V gene has CDR1 SGHRS and CDR2 YFSETQ. V shed 4 bases and J 2 bases; nucleotides not matched to a gene: 6.

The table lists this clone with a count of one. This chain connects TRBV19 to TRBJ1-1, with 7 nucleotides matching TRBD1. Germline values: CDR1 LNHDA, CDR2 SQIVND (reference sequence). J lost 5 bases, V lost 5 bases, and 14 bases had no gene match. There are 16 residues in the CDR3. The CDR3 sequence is CASSLTGSKDQTEAFF. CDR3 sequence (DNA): TGTGCCAGTAGTCTGACAGGGAGTAAGGATCAAACTGAAGCTTTCTTT.

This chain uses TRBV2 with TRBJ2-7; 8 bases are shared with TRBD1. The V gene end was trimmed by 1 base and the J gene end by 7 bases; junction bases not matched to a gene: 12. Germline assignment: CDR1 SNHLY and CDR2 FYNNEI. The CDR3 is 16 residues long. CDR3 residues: CASSEVGPGGANEQYF. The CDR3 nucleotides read TGTGCCAGCAGTGAAGTAGGGCCAGGGGGCGCGAATGAGCAGTACTTC.

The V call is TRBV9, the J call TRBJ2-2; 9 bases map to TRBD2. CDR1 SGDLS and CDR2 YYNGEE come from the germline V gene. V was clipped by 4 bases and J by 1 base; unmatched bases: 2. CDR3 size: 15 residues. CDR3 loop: CASSMTSGNTGELFF. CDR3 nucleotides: TGTGCCAGCAGCATGACTAGCGGGAACACCGGGGAGCTGTTTTTT.

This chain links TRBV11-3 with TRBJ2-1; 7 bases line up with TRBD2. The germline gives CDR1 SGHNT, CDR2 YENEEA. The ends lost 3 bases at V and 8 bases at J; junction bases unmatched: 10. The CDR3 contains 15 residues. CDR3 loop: CASSLGGLTPHEQFF. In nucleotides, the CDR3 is TGTGCCAGCAGCTTGGGAGGGCTCACCCCCCATGAGCAGTTCTTC.

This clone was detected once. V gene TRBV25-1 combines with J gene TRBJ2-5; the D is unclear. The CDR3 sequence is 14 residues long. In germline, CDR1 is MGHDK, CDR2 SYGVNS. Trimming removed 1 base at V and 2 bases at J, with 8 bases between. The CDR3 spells CASSELPSQETQYF. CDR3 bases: TGTGCCAGCAGTGAATTGCCCAGTCAAGAGACCCAGTACTTC.

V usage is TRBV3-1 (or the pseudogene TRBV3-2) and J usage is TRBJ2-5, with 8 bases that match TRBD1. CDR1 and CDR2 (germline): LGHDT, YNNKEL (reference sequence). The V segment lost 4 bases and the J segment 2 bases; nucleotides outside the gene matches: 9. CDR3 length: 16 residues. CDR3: CASSRWDRSAQETQYF. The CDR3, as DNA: TGTGCCAGCAGCCGATGGGACAGGTCGGCTCAAGAGACCCAGTACTTC.

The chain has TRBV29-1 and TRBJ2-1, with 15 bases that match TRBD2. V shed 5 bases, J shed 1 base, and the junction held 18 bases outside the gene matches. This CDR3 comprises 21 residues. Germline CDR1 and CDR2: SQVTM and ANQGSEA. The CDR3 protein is CSVWYRGLGTSGRRSYNEQFF. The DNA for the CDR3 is TGCAGCGTTTGGTACCGCGGCTTGGGGACTAGCGGGAGGAGGTCCTACAATGAGCAGTTCTTC.

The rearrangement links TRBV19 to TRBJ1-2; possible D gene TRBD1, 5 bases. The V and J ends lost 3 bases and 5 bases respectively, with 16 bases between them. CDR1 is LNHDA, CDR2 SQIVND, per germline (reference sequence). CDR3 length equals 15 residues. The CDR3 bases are TGTGCCAGTAGTATTTCTCCGACAGAAATATATGGCTACACCTTC. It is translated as CASSISPTEIYGYTF. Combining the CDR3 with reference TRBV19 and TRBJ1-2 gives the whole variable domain DGGITQSPKYLFRKEGQNVTLSCEQNLNHDAMYWYRQDPGQGLRLIYYSQIVNDFQKGDIAEGYSVSREKKESFPLTVTSAQKNPTAFYLCASSISPTEIYGYTFGSGTRLTVV.

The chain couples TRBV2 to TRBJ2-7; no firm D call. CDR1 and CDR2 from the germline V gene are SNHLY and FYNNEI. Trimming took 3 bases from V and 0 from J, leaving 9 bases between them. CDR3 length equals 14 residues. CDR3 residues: CASSEGQVSYEQYF. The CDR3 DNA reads TGTGCCAGCAGTGAGGGCCAGGTCTCCTACGAGCAGTACTTC.

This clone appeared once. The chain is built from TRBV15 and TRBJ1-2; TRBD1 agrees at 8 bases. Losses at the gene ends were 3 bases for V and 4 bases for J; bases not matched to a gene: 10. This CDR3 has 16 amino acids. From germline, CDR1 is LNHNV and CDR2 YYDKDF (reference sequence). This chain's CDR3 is CATSSARQGHSYGYTF. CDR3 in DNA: TGTGCCACCAGCAGTGCCAGACAGGGGCACAGCTATGGCTACACCTTC.

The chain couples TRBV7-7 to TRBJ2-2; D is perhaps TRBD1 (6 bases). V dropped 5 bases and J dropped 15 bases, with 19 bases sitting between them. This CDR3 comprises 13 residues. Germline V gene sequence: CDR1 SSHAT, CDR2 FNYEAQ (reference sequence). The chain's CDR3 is CASSPTRGLTLFF. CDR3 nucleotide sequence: TGTGCCAGCAGCCCGACCAGGGGATTGACGTTGTTTTTT. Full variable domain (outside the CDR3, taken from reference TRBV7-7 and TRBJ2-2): GAGVSQSPRYKVTKRGQDVTLRCDPISSHATLYWYQQALGQGPEFLTYFNYEAQPDKSGLPSDRFSAERPEGSISTLTIQRTEQRDSAMYRCASSPTRGLTLFFGEGSRLTVL.

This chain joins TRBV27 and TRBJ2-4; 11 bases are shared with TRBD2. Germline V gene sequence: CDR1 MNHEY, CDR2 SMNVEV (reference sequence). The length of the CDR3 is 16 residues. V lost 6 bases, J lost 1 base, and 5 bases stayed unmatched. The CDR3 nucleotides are TGTGCCAGCAGGATAGCGGGAGGGCCGGCCAAAAACATTCAGTACTTC. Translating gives CASRIAGGPAKNIQYF.

CDR3 amino acids: CASSPPDRGLYTEAFF. CDR3 in DNA: TGTGCCAGCAGCCCTCCGGACAGGGGGCTGTACACTGAAGCTTTCTTT. This chain links TRBV6-2 or TRBV6-3 with TRBJ1-1, with 11 bases lining up with TRBD1. The CDR3 contains 16 residues. Germline V gene data show CDR1 as MNHEY and CDR2 as SVGEGT. J gave up 3 bases and V 6 bases, and 9 bases lay outside the gene matches.